This T cell receptor (beta chain) was sequenced for a study of shared clonotypes between healthy human individuals. TCRdb's table, derived via immunoSEQ multiplex PCR, lists solely in-frame clones and lacks some. The sample includes hundreds of thousands of clones, about 96% of them seen just once. The CDR3 spans 14 residues. Germline-derived CDR1 and CDR2 are MDHEN and SYDVKM. Trimming shortened V by 6 bases and J by 2 bases, and 14 bases separated the two germline ends. Naive CD8 isolation took CD45RO-negative cells positively selected for CCR7 and excluded terminally differentiated effector memory CD45RA+ cells. Donors, without exception, were Caucasian adults residing in Nashville, Tennessee.

Material for sequencing was naive CD8+ T cells sorted from blood. This chain uses TRBV28 with TRBJ2-7; no definite D call. The clonotype originates from a woman aged 25 to 39 in good health. The CDR3 spells CASSPVLIPYEQYF. The CDR3, as DNA: TGTGCCAGCAGCCCAGTATTAATTCCCTACGAGCAGTACTTC.